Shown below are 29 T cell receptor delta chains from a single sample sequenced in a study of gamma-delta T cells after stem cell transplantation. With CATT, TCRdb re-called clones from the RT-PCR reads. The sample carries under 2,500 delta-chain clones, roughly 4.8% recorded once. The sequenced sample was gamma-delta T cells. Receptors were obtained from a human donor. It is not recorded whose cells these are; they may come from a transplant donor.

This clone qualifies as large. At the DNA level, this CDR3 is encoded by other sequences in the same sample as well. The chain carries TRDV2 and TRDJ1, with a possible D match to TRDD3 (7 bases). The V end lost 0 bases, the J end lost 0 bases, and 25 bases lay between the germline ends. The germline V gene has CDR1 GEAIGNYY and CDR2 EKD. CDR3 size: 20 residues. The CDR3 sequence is CACDTLSSLPLGAHTDKLIF. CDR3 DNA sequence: TGTGCCTGTGACACCCTTTCCTCCCTTCCCCTGGGGGCCCACACCGATAAACTCATCTTT.

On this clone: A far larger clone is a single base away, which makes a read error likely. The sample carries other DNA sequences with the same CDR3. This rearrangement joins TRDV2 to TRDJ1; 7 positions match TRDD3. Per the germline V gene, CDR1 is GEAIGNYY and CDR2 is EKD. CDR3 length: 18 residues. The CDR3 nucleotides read TGTGCCTGTGACACCGTGTCTGGGGGTCCCCCTCTGGGCGATAAGCTCATCTTT. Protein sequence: CACDTVSGGPPLGDKLIF.

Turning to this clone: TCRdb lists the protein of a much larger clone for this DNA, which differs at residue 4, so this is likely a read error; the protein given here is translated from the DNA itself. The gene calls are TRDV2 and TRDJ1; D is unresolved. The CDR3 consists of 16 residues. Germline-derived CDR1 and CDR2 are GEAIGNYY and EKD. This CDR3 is CACGTVGSRNTDKLIF. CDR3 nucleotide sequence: TGTGCCTGTGGCACCGTGGGTAGTCGGAACACCGATAAACTCATCTTT.

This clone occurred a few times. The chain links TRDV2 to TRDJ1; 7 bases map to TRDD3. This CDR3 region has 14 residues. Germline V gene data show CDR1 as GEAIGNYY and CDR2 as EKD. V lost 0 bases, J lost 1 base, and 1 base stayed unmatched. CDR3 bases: TGTGCCTGTGACACCCTGGGGGGCACCGATAAACTCATCTTT. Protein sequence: CACDTLGGTDKLIF.

The CDR3 coding sequence is TGTGCCTGTGACACTCTTACTGGGGGATACGCGAGTACCGATAAACTCATCTTT. Its translation: CACDTLTGGYASTDKLIF. J is TRDJ1 and V is TRDV2, with 13 bases identical to TRDD3. CDR3 length: 18 amino acids. Germline CDR1 GEAIGNYY, CDR2 EKD. The V and J ends lost 1 base and 2 bases, in that order; junction bases with no gene match: 9.

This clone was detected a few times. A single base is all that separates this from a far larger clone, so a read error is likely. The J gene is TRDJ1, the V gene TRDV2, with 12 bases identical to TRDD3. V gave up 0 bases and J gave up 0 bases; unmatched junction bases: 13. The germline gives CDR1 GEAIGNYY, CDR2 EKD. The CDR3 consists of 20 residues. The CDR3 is CACDTVLLGDTQTHTDKLIF. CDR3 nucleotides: TGTGCCTGTGACACCGTTCTACTGGGGGATACACAGACGCACACCGATAAACTCATCTTT.

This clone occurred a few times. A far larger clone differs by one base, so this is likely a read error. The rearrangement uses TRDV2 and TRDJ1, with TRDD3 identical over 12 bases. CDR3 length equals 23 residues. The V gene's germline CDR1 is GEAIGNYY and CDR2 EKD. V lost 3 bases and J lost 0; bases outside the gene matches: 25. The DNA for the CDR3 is TGTGCCTGTGACTCCATTCCCGAGGCTGGGGGATACGCAGGTCAGGAGTACACCGATAAACTCATCTTT. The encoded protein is CACDSIPEAGGYAGQEYTDKLIF.

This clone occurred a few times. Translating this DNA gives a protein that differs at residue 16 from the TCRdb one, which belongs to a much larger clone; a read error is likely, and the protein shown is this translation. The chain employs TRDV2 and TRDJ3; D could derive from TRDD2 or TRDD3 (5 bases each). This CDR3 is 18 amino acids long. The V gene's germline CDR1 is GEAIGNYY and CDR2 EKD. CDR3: CACDTLSGSSWDTRQTFF. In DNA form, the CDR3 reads TGTGCCTGTGACACCTTAAGTGGGAGTTCCTGGGACACCCGACAGACGTTTTTC.

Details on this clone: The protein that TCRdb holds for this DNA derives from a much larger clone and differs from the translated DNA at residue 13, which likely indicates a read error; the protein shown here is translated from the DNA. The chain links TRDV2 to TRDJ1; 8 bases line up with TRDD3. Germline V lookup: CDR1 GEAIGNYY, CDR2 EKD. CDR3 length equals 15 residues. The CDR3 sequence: CACDTVGGSPDKPIF. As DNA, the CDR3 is TGTGCCTGTGACACCGTTGGGGGATCCCCCGATAAACCCATCTTT.

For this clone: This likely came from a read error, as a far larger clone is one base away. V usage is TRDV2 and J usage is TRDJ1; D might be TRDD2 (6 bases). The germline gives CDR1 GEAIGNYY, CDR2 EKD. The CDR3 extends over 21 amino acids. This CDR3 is CACDTVGPASSDHPYTDKPIF. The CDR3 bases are TGTGCCTGTGACACCGTCGGACCTGCTTCCTCAGACCACCCTTACACCGATAAACCCATCTTT.

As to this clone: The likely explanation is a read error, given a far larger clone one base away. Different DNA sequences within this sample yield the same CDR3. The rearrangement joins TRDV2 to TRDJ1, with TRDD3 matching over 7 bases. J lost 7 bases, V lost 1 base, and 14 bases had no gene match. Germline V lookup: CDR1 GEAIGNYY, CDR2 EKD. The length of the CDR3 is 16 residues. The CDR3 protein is CACDTVGTRGGSKLIF. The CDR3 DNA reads TGTGCCTGTGACACGGTCGGAACTCGGGGGGGATCTAAACTCATCTTT.

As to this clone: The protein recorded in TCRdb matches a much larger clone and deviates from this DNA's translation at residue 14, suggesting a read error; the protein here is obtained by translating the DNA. CDR3 nucleotide sequence: TGTGCCTGTGACCGCCTGGGGGATCGAGGCGATAAACTCACCTTT. Amino acid sequence: CACDRLGDRGDKLTF. This chain joins TRDV2 and TRDJ1; 9 positions agree with TRDD3. The CDR3 spans 15 residues. Per the germline V gene, CDR1 is GEAIGNYY and CDR2 is EKD.

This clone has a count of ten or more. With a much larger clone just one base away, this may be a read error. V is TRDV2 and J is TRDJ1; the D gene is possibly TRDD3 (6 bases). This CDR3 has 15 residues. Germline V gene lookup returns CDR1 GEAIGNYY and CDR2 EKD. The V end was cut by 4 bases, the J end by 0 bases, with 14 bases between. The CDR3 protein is CACENLGTNTDKLIF. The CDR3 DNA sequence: TGTGCCTGTGAAAATCTGGGGACAAACACCGATAAACTCATCTTT.

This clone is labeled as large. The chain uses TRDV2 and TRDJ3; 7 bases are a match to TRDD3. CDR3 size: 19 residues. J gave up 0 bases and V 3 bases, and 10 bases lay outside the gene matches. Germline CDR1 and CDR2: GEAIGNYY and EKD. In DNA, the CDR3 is TGTGCCTGTGACGCCATCTGGGGGCCTGACTCCTGGGACACCCGACAGATGTTTTTC. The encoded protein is CACDAIWGPDSWDTRQMFF.

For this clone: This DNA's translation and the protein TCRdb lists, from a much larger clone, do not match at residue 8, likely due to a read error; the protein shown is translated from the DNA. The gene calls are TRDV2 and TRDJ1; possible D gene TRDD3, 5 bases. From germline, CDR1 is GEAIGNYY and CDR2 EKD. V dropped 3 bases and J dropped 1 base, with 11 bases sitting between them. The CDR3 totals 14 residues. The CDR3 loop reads CACDSLGPTDKLIF. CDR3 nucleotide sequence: TGTGCCTGTGACTCCCTGGGCCCCACCGATAAACTCATCTTT.

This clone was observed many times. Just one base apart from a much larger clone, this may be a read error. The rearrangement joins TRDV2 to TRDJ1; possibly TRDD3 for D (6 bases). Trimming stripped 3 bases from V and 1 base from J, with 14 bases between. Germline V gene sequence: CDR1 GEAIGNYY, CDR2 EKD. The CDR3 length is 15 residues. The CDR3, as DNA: TGTGCCTGTGACCCGGTGGGGGCTACCACCGATAAACTCATCTTT. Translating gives CACDPVGATTDKLIF.

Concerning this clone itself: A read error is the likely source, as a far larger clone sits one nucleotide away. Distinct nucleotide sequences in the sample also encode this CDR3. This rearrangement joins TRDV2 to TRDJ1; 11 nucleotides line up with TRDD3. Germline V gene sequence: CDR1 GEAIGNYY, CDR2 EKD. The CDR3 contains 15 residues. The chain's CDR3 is CACDSLGDTTDKLIF. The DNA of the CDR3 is TGTGCCTGTGACTCCCTGGGGGATACAACCGATAAACTTATCTTT.

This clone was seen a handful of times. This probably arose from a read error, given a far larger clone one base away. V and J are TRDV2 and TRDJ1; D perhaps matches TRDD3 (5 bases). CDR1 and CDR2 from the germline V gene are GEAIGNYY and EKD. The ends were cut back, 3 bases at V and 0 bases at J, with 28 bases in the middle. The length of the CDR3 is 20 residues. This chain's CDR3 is CACDSIASGDTVPYTDKLIF. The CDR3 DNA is TGTGCCTGTGACTCCATTGCGTCTGGCGATACAGTCCCCTACACCGATAAACTCATCTTT.

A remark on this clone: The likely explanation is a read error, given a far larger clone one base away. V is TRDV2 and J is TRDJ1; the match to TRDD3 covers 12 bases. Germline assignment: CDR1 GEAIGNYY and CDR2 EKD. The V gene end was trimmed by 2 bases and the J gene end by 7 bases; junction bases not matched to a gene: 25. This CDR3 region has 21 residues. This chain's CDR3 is CACDRVGGSNPGGYEGAKLIF. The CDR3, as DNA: TGTGCCTGTGACAGAGTCGGTGGTTCCAACCCTGGGGGATACGAAGGAGCTAAACTCATCTTT.

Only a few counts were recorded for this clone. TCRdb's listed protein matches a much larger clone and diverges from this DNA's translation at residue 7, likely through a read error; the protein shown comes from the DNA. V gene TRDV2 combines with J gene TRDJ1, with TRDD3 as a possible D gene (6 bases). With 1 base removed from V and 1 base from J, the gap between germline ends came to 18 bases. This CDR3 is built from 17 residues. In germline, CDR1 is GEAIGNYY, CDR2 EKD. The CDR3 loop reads CACDTLEDTKGTDKLIF. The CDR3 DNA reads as TGTGCCTGTGACACACTGGAGGATACTAAGGGCACCGATAAACTCATCTTT.

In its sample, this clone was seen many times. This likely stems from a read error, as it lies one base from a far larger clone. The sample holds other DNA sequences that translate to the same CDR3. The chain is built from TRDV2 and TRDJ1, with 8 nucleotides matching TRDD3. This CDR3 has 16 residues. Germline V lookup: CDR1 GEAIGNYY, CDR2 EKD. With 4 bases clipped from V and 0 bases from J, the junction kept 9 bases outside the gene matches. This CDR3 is CACDLLGAQYTDKLIF. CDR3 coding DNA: TGTGCCTGTGATTTACTGGGGGCCCAGTACACCGATAAACTCATCTTT.

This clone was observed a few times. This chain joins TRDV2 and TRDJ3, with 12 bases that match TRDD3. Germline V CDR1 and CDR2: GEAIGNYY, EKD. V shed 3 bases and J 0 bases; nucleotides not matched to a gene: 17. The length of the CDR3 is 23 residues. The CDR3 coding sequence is TGTGCCTGTGACCCTATCGATACTGGGGGATACCCTGTGGGCTCCTGGGACACCCGACAGATGTTTTTC. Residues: CACDPIDTGGYPVGSWDTRQMFF.

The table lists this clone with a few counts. The DNA of the CDR3 is TGTGCCTGTGACTCTCTACTGGGGACCGATAAACTCATCTTT. Translation gives CACDSLLGTDKLIF. The gene calls are TRDV2 and TRDJ1; 7 bases are shared with TRDD3. Germline V gene data show CDR1 as GEAIGNYY and CDR2 as EKD. V was pared by 3 bases and J by 2 bases, with 5 bases of the junction left unmatched. The CDR3 length is 14 residues.

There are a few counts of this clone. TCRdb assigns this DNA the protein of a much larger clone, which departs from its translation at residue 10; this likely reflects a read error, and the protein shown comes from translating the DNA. CDR3 bases: TGTGCCTGTGACCCTATCGATACTGGGGTATACGGTAAACTCATCTTT. Its translation is CACDPIDTGVYGKLIF. The chain recombines TRDV2 with TRDJ1, with 7 positions matching TRDD3. V dropped 3 bases and J dropped 7; count of bases not matched to a gene: 16. This CDR3 region has 16 residues. The germline gives CDR1 GEAIGNYY, CDR2 EKD.

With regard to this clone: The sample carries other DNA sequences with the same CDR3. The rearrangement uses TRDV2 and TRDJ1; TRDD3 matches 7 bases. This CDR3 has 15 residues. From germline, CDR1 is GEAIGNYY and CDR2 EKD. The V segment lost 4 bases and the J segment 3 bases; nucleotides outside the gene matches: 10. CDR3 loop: CACDSLLGTSDKLIF. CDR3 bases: TGTGCCTGTGATTCCTTACTGGGGACCTCCGATAAACTCATCTTT.

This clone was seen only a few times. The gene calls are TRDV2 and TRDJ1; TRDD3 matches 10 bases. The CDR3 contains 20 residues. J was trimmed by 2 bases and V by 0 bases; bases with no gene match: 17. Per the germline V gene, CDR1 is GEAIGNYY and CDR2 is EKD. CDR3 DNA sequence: TGTGCCTGTGACACCCTTCCTAAGGGGGATACGCGGGTGGGAACCGATAAACTCATCTTT. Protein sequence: CACDTLPKGDTRVGTDKLIF.

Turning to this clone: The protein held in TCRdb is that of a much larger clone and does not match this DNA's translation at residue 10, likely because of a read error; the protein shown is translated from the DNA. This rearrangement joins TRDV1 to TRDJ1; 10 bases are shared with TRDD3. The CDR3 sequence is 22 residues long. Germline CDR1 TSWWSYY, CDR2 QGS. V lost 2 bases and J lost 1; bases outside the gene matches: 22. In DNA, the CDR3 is TGTGCTCTTGGGGAAAGTCCCATATCTCATTACTGGGGGATCAGGGGCACCGATAAACTCATCTTT. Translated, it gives CALGESPISHYWGIRGTDKLIF.

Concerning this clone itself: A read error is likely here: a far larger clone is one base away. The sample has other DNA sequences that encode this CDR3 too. The CDR3, as DNA: TGTGCCTGCGACACCATCCTTCGTTGGGGACTGGTAAACACCGATAAACTCATCTTT. Encoded protein: CACDTILRWGLVNTDKLIF. V is TRDV2 and J is TRDJ1; either TRDD2 or TRDD3 may fit D (5 bases each). The CDR3 sequence is 19 residues long. Germline CDR1 is GEAIGNYY and CDR2 is EKD.

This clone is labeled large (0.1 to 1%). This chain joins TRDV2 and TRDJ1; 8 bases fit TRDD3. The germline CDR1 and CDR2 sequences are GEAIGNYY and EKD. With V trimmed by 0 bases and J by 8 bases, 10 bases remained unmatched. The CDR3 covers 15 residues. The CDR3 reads CACDTVSSLGGKLIF. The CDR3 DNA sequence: TGTGCCTGTGACACCGTATCCTCACTGGGGGGCAAACTCATCTTT.